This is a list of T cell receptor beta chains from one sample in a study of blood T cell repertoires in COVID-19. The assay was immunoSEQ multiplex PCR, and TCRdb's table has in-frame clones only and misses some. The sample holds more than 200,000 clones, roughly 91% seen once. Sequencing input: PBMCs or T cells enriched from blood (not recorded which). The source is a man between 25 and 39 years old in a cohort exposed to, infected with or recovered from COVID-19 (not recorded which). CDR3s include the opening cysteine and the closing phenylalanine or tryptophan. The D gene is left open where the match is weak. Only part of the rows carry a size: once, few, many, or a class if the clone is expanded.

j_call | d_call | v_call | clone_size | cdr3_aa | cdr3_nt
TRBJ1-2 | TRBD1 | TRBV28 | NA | CASRSQGEYGYTF | TGTGCCAGCAGGTCTCAGGGGGAATATGGCTACACCTTC
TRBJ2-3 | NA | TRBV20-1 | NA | CSASRGDTQYF | TGCAGTGCCTCCCGGGGGGATACGCAGTATTTT
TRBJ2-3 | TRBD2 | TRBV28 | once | CASRGPSGRGTDTQYF | TGTGCCAGCAGGGGTCCTAGCGGGAGGGGCACAGATACGCAGTATTTT
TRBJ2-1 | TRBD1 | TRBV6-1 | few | CASSEASGTGNEQFF | TGTGCCAGCAGCGAAGCAAGTGGGACAGGGAATGAGCAGTTCTTC
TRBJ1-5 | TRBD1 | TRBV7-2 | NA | CASSFGTGQNQPQHF | TGTGCCAGCAGCTTCGGGACAGGGCAGAATCAGCCCCAGCATTTT
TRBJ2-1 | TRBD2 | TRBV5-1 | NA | CASSLGSGNVNEQFF | TGCGCCAGCAGCTTGGGGAGCGGGAACGTGAATGAGCAGTTCTTC
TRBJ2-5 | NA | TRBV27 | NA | CASSLSVGGAQYF | TGTGCCAGCAGTTTATCAGTCGGAGGAGCCCAGTACTTC
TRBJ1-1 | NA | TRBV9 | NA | CASSVGQPTEAFF | TGTGCCAGCAGCGTAGGACAGCCCACTGAAGCTTTCTTT
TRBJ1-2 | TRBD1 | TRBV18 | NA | CASSPFSGQKFDYGYTF | TGTGCCAGCTCACCCTTTTCGGGACAGAAATTTGACTATGGCTACACCTTC
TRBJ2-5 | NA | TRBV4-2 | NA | CASSQDGGGQQETQYF | TGTGCCAGCAGCCAAGATGGCGGCGGACAACAAGAGACCCAGTACTTC
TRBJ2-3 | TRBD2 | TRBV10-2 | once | CASRGLASGRGTDTQYF | TGCGCCAGCAGGGGTTTGGCTAGCGGGAGAGGCACAGATACGCAGTATTTT
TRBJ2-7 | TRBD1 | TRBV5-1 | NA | CASSRTGVDEQYF | TGCGCCAGCAGCAGGACAGGGGTCGACGAGCAGTACTTC
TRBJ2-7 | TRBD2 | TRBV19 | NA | CASSPLALTSGRYEQYF | TGTGCCAGTAGTCCGTTGGCCCTCACTAGCGGGAGATACGAGCAGTACTTC
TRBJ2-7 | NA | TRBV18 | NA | CASSPGLTYEQYF | TGTGCCAGCTCACCAGGACTAACCTACGAGCAGTACTTC
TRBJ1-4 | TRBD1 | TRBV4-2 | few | CASSQDKARTGRRKLFF | TGTGCCAGCAGCCAAGATAAAGCGCGGACAGGGCGGCGAAAACTGTTTTTT
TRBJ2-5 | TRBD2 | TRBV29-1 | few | CSVIWGGVLETQYF | TGCAGCGTCATCTGGGGGGGGGTCCTAGAGACCCAGTACTTC
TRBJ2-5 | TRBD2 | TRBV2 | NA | CASSEFEAGGQLETQYF | TGTGCCAGCAGTGAATTTGAGGCGGGAGGCCAGCTGGAGACCCAGTACTTC
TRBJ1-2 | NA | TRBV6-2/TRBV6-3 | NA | CASSYSTRFTTNYGYTF | TGTGCCAGCAGTTACTCTACCAGGTTCACCACTAACTATGGCTACACCTTC
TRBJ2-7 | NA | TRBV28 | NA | CASSLTGDYDSSYEQYF | TGTGCCAGCAGTTTGACAGGGGACTACGACAGCTCCTACGAGCAGTACTTC
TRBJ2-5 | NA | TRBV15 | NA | CATSSTFGSQGAGLTQYF | TGTGCCACCAGCAGCACTTTCGGTAGCCAGGGTGCCGGGCTGACCCAGTACTTC
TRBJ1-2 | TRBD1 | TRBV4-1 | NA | CASGTGTNYGYTF | TGCGCCAGCGGGACAGGGACTAACTATGGCTACACCTTC
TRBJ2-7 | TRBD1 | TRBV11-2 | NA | CASSTQRDRVFAYEQYF | TGTGCCAGCAGCACACAACGGGACAGGGTGTTCGCCTACGAGCAGTACTTC
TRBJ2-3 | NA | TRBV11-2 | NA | CASSLDGTYTDTQYF | TGTGCCAGCAGCTTGGACGGGACTTACACAGATACGCAGTATTTT
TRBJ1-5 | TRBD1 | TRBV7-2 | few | CASSLEGAQGSNQPQHF | TGTGCCAGCAGCTTAGAGGGGGCCCAGGGGAGCAATCAGCCCCAGCATTTT
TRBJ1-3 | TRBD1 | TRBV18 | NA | CASSHPGQGATSSGNTIYF | TGTGCCAGCTCGCACCCGGGACAGGGGGCGACGAGCTCTGGAAACACCATATATTTT
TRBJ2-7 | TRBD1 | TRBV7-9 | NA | CASSLTRQGSYEQYF | TGTGCCAGCAGCTTAACTCGACAGGGAAGTTACGAGCAGTACTTC
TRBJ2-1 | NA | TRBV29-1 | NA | CSVLKGSSYNEQFF | TGCAGCGTTCTAAAAGGGAGCTCCTACAATGAGCAGTTCTTC
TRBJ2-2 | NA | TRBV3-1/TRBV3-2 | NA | CASSQVEGKKLNTGELFF | TGTGCCAGCAGCCAAGTTGAGGGTAAGAAGCTGAACACCGGGGAGCTGTTTTTT